This T cell receptor beta chain was sequenced in a study of shared clonotypes between healthy human individuals. This clone occurred once. This CDR3 contains 14 residues. Germline V gives CDR1 SGHRS, CDR2 YFSETQ. The junction had 8 bases not matched to a gene; V was cut back by 6 bases and J by 7 bases. Data came from immunoSEQ multiplex PCR; TCRdb stores just in-frame clones and leaves some out. The sample records 2 million to 3 million clones, approximately 94% being singletons. The sample comprised naive CD4+ T cells from PBMCs. Subset given: CD45RA+ positively selected. The V gene is TRBV5-1, the J gene TRBJ2-1, with TRBD1 matching 9 bases. The TCR was taken from a man between 18 and 35 years old in good health. Some clones in this sample may be carry-over from other donors' samples. CDR3 sequence (DNA): TGCGCCAGCAACCGGGACAGGGCTTGGAATGAGCAGTTCTTC. It is translated as CASNRDRAWNEQFF.